A single sample gave rise to the 27 T cell receptor beta chains below, sequenced in a study of T-cell reconstitution after alpha-beta-depleted transplantation in children. The TCRbeta library was prepared with unique molecular identifiers. MiXCR, applied by TCRdb to the PCR reads, yields one record per CDR3 protein. This sample has 450,000 to 550,000 distinct CDR3 sequences; more than 9.5% occur once, and the top ten carry 14%. The sequencing here drew on PBMCs, mostly from graft donor cells, taken 180 days after TCRalphabeta/CD19-depleted stem cell transplant. These receptors were taken from a female patient younger than 10 who had a stem cell transplant for aplastic anemia, so the T cells may come from the graft donor.

The chain couples TRBV20-1 to TRBJ2-1; D might be TRBD1 (5 bases). The CDR3 spans 14 residues. CDR1 DFQATT and CDR2 SNEGSKA come from the germline V gene (reference sequence). V was trimmed by 6 bases and J by 6 bases, leaving 18 bases between them. As DNA, the CDR3 is TGCAGTGCGAAAAGCAGGGAAAAATTCAATGAGCAGTTCTTC. This encodes CSAKSREKFNEQFF.

This clonotype was counted a few times. This chain links TRBV19 with TRBJ2-1, with D perhaps TRBD2 (6 bases). This CDR3 spans 14 amino acids. Between the trimmed V and J ends, which lost 3 bases and 6 bases, there was a span of 12 bases. CDR1 and CDR2 from the germline V gene are LNHDA and SQIVND (reference sequence). The CDR3 protein is CASSIRLVGNEQFF. The CDR3 DNA sequence: TGTGCCAGTAGTATTAGACTAGTGGGCAATGAGCAGTTCTTC. Supplemented by reference TRBV19 and TRBJ2-1, the full variable domain reads DGGITQSPKYLFRKEGQNVTLSCEQNLNHDAMYWYRQDPGQGLRLIYYSQIVNDFQKGDIAEGYSVSREKKESFPLTVTSAQKNPTAFYLCASSIRLVGNEQFFGPGTRLTVL.

This clonotype was observed at least ten times. The genes are TRBV20-1 and TRBJ2-1, with 9 bases lining up with TRBD2. The CDR3 runs to 16 residues. Germline lookup yields CDR1 DFQATT and CDR2 SNEGSKA (reference sequence). V trimming: 7 bases; J trimming: 4 bases; junction bases outside the gene matches: 14. The CDR3 coding sequence is TGCAGTGTTAACACGCCCGGGACTAGCAAATACAATGAGCAGTTCTTC. Protein product: CSVNTPGTSKYNEQFF.

This clonotype was recorded a few times. V is TRBV4-1 and J is TRBJ2-1; 16 nucleotides align to TRBD2. Germline V CDR1 and CDR2: MGHRA, YSYEKL. V shed 5 bases and J 9 bases; nucleotides not matched to a gene: 7. CDR3 length: 16 amino acids. The CDR3 spells CASSAPGLAGGFEQFF. The CDR3 bases are TGCGCCAGCAGCGCTCCGGGACTAGCGGGAGGGTTTGAGCAGTTCTTC.

The chain's CDR3 is CASSRGTEPFYGYTF. In nucleotides, the CDR3 is TGCGCCAGCAGCAGGGGGACAGAACCGTTCTATGGCTACACCTTC. The chain recombines TRBV5-1 with TRBJ1-2; TRBD1 aligns across 7 bases. Germline CDR1 SGHRS, CDR2 YFSETQ. The CDR3 contains 15 residues. V gave up 4 bases and J gave up 4 bases; unmatched junction bases: 10.

This clonotype came up a few times. The chain links TRBV20-1 to TRBJ2-4; 7 bases map to TRBD2. V was pared by 4 bases and J by 7 bases, with 7 bases of the junction left unmatched. The germline gives CDR1 DFQATT, CDR2 SNEGSKA (reference sequence). This CDR3 contains 13 residues. The CDR3 DNA reads TGCAGTGCTATAAGAAACGGGAGGAACATTCAGTACTTC. It codes for CSAIRNGRNIQYF.

Notes on this clonotype: Germline and junction disagree at one end, which may indicate a read error. The genes are TRBV27 and TRBJ2-7; no clear D gene. The CDR3 length is 13 residues. CDR1 MNHEY and CDR2 SMNVEV come from the germline V gene (reference sequence). CDR3 sequence (DNA): TGTGCCAGCAGTCTCCTTGGGTCCTACGAGCACTACTTC. Translating it yields CASSLLGSYEHYF.

V is TRBV7-8 and J is TRBJ2-3, with D possibly TRBD2 on 8 matching bases. Germline CDR1 SGHVS, CDR2 FQNEAQ. The CDR3 runs to 16 residues. V was clipped by 1 base and J by 6 bases, with 17 bases between them. The CDR3 DNA follows: TGTGCCAGCAGCTTAGTAGGGGGCTCGGGAGGGGATACGCAGTATTTT. This sequence encodes CASSLVGGSGGDTQYF.

This clonotype was seen a few times. The chain employs TRBV6-2 or TRBV6-3 and TRBJ1-2; weak D call: TRBD1 (5 bases). V was shortened by 5 bases and J by 4 bases, with 11 bases between the two germline ends. Germline V gene data show CDR1 as MNHEY and CDR2 as SVGEGT. The CDR3 has 13 amino acids. The CDR3 nucleotides are TGTGCCAGCAGTCGCCGGGACTCCTATGGCTACACCTTC. Translation gives CASSRRDSYGYTF.

V usage is TRBV7-9 and J usage is TRBJ1-2; unclear D gene. V was pared by 5 bases and J by 1 base, with 17 bases between. Germline V gives CDR1 SEHNR, CDR2 FQNEAQ (reference sequence). CDR3 length: 16 amino acids. CDR3 bases: TGTGCCAGCAGCCACGGTGGTGGGCTCCGTAACTATGGCTACACCTTC. Its protein is CASSHGGGLRNYGYTF.

This clonotype was seen only a few times. The chain is built from TRBV12-5 and TRBJ2-3, with TRBD2 matching over 11 bases. The CDR3 spans 19 residues. J lost 0 bases, V lost 0 bases, and 8 bases had no gene match. The germline V gene encodes CDR1 LGHNT and CDR2 FRNRAP. CDR3 sequence: CASGLVISGRGGSTDTQYF. The DNA for the CDR3 is TGTGCTAGTGGTTTGGTAATTAGCGGGAGGGGGGGGAGCACAGATACGCAGTATTTT.

There are a few counts of this clonotype. DNA for the CDR3: TGTGCCACCCGTAGGTGGGGCGGCGCAGGAACTTTCTTT. This gives the protein CATRRWGGAGTFF. The V gene is TRBV15, the J gene TRBJ1-1, with a tentative D call TRBD1 (5 bases). V was clipped by 8 bases and J by 12 bases, with 22 bases between them. Germline values: CDR1 LNHNV, CDR2 YYDKDF (reference sequence). CDR3 size: 13 residues.

This clonotype came up a few times. The chain joins TRBV10-3 to TRBJ2-2; D not certain. Germline values: CDR1 ENHRY, CDR2 SYGVKD. CDR3 length: 15 amino acids. V lost 0 bases and J lost 4, with 9 bases in between. CDR3 sequence reads: CAISESVQITGELFF. CDR3 DNA sequence: TGTGCCATCAGTGAGTCAGTCCAGATCACCGGGGAGCTGTTTTTT.

V gene TRBV4-2 combines with J gene TRBJ1-3, with D possibly TRBD1 on 6 matching bases. The CDR3 loop spans 17 amino acids. CDR1 and CDR2 (germline): LGHNA, YNFKEQ. Trimming took 4 bases from V and 0 from J, leaving 16 bases between them. The chain's CDR3 is CASSPTPGEVSGNTIYF. In DNA, the CDR3 is TGTGCCAGCAGCCCAACGCCAGGGGAGGTCTCTGGAAACACCATATATTTT.

This clonotype was observed a few times. The genes are TRBV3-1 and TRBJ2-5, with D unclear. V dropped 4 bases and J dropped 1 base, with 7 bases sitting between them. The CDR3 extends over 13 amino acids. Germline CDR1 and CDR2: LGHDT and YNNKEL (reference sequence). The CDR3: CASSRPSQETQYF. For the CDR3, the DNA is TGTGCCAGCAGCCGCCCCTCCCAAGAGACCCAGTACTTC.

This sequence joins TRBV5-1 and TRBJ2-5; tentatively, D is TRBD1 or TRBD2 (5 bases each). This CDR3 comprises 17 residues. Germline lookup yields CDR1 SGHRS and CDR2 YFSETQ. The V end lost 4 bases, the J end lost 4 bases, and 23 bases lay between the germline ends. DNA for the CDR3: TGCGCCAGCAGCCCACTTACCTCGGACTCTGGGGGAGAGACCCAGTACTTC. Amino acid sequence: CASSPLTSDSGGETQYF.

This clonotype was observed a few times. J is TRBJ2-7 and V is TRBV4-3; D might be TRBD1 (5 bases). The V and J ends lost 4 bases and 7 bases respectively, with 20 bases between them. This CDR3 is 15 amino acids long. Germline V lookup: CDR1 LGHNA, CDR2 YSLEER. Here the CDR3 reads CASSPRTHEFTEQYF. CDR3 nucleotide sequence: TGCGCCAGCAGCCCTCGGACACACGAATTTACGGAGCAGTACTTC.

There are a few counts of this clonotype. This sequence joins TRBV7-9 and TRBJ2-7; 9 positions match TRBD1. The CDR3 loop spans 16 amino acids. Germline V CDR1 and CDR2: SEHNR, FQNEAQ (reference sequence). Trimming at V came to 7 bases and at J to 4 bases, leaving 14 bases not matched to a gene. The CDR3 DNA reads as TGTGCCAGCAACTCCCAATCGGGGGACAGGGAATACGAGCAGTACTTC. Translated: CASNSQSGDREYEQYF.

V is TRBV5-1 and J is TRBJ1-2; unclear D gene. V lost 0 bases and J lost 8, with 17 bases in between. This CDR3 contains 15 residues. Germline loops: CDR1 SGHRS, CDR2 YFSETQ. The chain's CDR3 is CASSLVEGFGEGYTF. As DNA, the CDR3 is TGCGCCAGCAGCTTGGTGGAGGGCTTCGGCGAGGGCTACACCTTC.

This clonotype was recorded a few times. This chain connects TRBV28 to TRBJ1-5; 11 bases are a match to TRBD1. Germline assignment: CDR1 MDHEN and CDR2 SYDVKM. V dropped 3 bases and J dropped 0; count of bases not matched to a gene: 7. The CDR3 totals 18 residues. CDR3 nucleotides: TGTGCCAGCAGTTTTGGACAGGGGGCCCCCCCTAGCAATCAGCCCCAGCATTTT. Its protein is CASSFGQGAPPSNQPQHF. The full variable domain, completed using reference TRBV28 and TRBJ1-5, is DVKVTQSSRYLVKRTGEKVFLECVQDMDHENMFWYRQDPGLGLRLIYFSYDVKMKEKGDIPEGYSVSREKKERFSLILESASTNQTSMYLCASSFGQGAPPSNQPQHFGDGTRLSIL.

With regard to this clonotype: The germline gene is not matched at one end of the junction; a read error may be the cause. This rearrangement joins TRBV2 to TRBJ2-1; TRBD2 aligns across 9 bases. This CDR3 has 18 amino acids. Looked up from germline, CDR1 is SNHLY and CDR2 is FYNNEI. The CDR3 DNA is TGTGCCTGCAGGCCCCCCGGGGTAGCGGGAGTCAACTACAATGAGCAGTTCTTC. Amino acids: CACRPPGVAGVNYNEQFF.

The chain combines TRBV19 with TRBJ2-5; 7 nucleotides line up with TRBD1. The junction had 16 bases not matched to a gene; V was cut back by 7 bases and J by 5 bases. CDR3 size: 16 residues. The V gene's germline CDR1 is LNHDA and CDR2 SQIVND (reference sequence). The CDR3: CASNGATGANRETQYF. CDR3 nucleotides: TGTGCCAGTAATGGGGCCACAGGGGCTAATAGGGAGACCCAGTACTTC.

The sample holds many counts of this clonotype. CDR3 sequence: CSARERFNMNTEAFF. The CDR3 region has the DNA TGCAGTGCTAGGGAGAGGTTTAACATGAACACTGAAGCTTTCTTT. This chain uses TRBV20-1 with TRBJ1-1; no reliable D call. The germline V and J ends were trimmed by 3 bases and 0 bases, with 14 bases remaining between them. The CDR3 has 15 residues. Germline V gives CDR1 DFQATT, CDR2 SNEGSKA (reference sequence).

In its sample, this clonotype was seen a few times. V and J are TRBV28 and TRBJ2-3; 11 positions match TRBD2. The CDR3 extends over 18 amino acids. V lost 3 bases and J lost 1; bases outside the gene matches: 9. Germline V gene sequence: CDR1 MDHEN, CDR2 SYDVKM. CDR3 DNA sequence: TGTGCCAGCAGTTTGAAGCGGATTAGCGGGAGGGGCACAGATACGCAGTATTTT. Amino acid sequence: CASSLKRISGRGTDTQYF.

This clonotype was observed a handful of times. The chain recombines TRBV7-2 with TRBJ2-7; D might be TRBD2 (5 bases). V was clipped by 1 base and J by 2 bases, with 12 bases between them. The CDR3 runs 15 residues. Germline CDR1 is SGHTA and CDR2 is FQGNSA. In DNA, the CDR3 is TGTGCCAGCAGCTTAGTTGTGGGAGTGACCTACGAGCAGTACTTC. Amino acids: CASSLVVGVTYEQYF.

This clonotype has more than one count but fewer than ten. The chain combines TRBV3-1 with TRBJ2-1; no reliable D call. V lost 6 bases and J lost 7, with 16 bases in between. The CDR3 loop spans 14 amino acids. The germline gives CDR1 LGHDT, CDR2 YNNKEL (reference sequence). CDR3 in DNA: TGTGCCAGCAGACTACCCACCGACGGGAATGAGCAGTTCTTC. This sequence encodes CASRLPTDGNEQFF.

In its sample, this clonotype was seen many times. The CDR3: CASSFRVDQPQHF. As DNA, the CDR3 is TGTGCCAGCAGTTTCCGAGTCGATCAGCCCCAGCATTTT. The rearrangement uses TRBV12-3 or TRBV12-4 and TRBJ1-5; unclear D gene. V was shortened by 3 bases and J by 5 bases, with 8 bases between the two germline ends. CDR3 length: 13 residues.